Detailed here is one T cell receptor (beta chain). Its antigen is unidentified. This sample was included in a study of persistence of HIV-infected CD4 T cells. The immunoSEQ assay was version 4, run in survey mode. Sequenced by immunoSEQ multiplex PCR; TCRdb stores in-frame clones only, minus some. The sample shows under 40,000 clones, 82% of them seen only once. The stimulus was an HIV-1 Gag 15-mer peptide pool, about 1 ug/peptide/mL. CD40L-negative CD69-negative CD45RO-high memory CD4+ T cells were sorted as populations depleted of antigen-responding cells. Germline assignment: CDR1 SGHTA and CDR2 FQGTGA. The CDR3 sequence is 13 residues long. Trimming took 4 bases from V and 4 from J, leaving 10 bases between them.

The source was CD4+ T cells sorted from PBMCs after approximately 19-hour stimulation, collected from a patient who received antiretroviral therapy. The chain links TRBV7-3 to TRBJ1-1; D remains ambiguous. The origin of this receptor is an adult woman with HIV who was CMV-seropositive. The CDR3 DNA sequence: TGTGCCAGCAGCTACTTGGCAGGCACTGAAGCTTTCTTT. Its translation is CASSYLAGTEAFF.